These T cell receptor beta chains were read from a single sample in a study of T cell clones after liver transplantation. Method: immunoSEQ multiplex PCR; TCRdb's copy keeps in-frame clones and lacks some. The sample shows 55,000 to 70,000 clones, approximately 92% of them seen only once. Here the sequenced sample was CD4+ T cells from blood, taken nearly 26 months after liver transplant. Every receptor here comes from a human patient who received a liver transplant. Some T cells may be graft donor cells. The CDR3 runs from the conserved cysteine through the conserved F or W. The order of the fields is V gene, J gene, CDR3 length, CDR3 protein.

>TRBV28|TRBJ1-5|12
CASWDSNQPQHF
>TRBV5-1|TRBJ2-3|13
CASSSTETDTQYF
>TRBV9|TRBJ2-2|13
CASSPILLGELFF
>TRBV10-3|TRBJ2-7|13
CAITSGSGYEQYF
>TRBV4-2|TRBJ2-7|15
CASSQGLAVAYEQYF
>TRBV7-7|TRBJ2-1|16
CASSPKGAGGPGEQFF
>TRBV19|TRBJ2-2|17
CASSLNTGGAYTGELFF
>TRBV5-1|TRBJ2-7|15
CASSMTGLAGVEQYF
>TRBV6-1|TRBJ2-7|14
CASSVTGSTYEQYF
>TRBV4-2|TRBJ2-3|16
CASSQSGTGGTDTQYF
>TRBV18|TRBJ2-1|16
CASSPPGGLARNEQFF
>TRBV6-5|TRBJ2-7|13
CASTSGTGDEQYF
>TRBV7-9|TRBJ2-1|16
CASSLSQGPNYNEQFF
>TRBV6-4|TRBJ2-1|15
CASSGEAGAGYEQFF
>TRBV9|TRBJ2-2|13
CASGTSGNGELFF
>TRBV6-5|TRBJ2-6|15
CASSRVVFGANVLTF
>TRBV18|TRBJ2-3|15
CASSPSFGSTDTQYF
>TRBV4-3|TRBJ2-2|12
CASSSPAGELFF
>TRBV7-9|TRBJ2-2|15
CASSLALRNTGELFF
>TRBV4-3|TRBJ2-7|16
CASSQDLTGQGYEQYF
>TRBV2|TRBJ2-4|15
CASSASGRGRNIQYF
>TRBV4-2|TRBJ2-1|16
CASRSDSGLSYNEQFF
>TRBV29-1|TRBJ2-7|11
CSAGDSYEQYF
>TRBV5-8|TRBJ2-5|16
CASSPWTGGAEETQYF
>TRBV5-1|TRBJ2-4|14
CASSLGQGLDIQYF
>TRBV27|TRBJ2-7|14
CASSRGLSSYEQYF
>TRBV9|TRBJ2-1|13
CASSPGPYNEQFF
>TRBV7-2|TRBJ2-1|14
CASSRGTSGTRKFF
>TRBV5-1|TRBJ2-3|14
CASSLVAGEDTQYF
>TRBV19|TRBJ1-3|15
CASSIRGPSGNTIYF
>TRBV6-5|TRBJ2-7|13
CASRRDRGLEQYF
>TRBV27|TRBJ1-1|15
CASSLRDATNTEAFF
>TRBV2|TRBJ1-5|15
CASSEPGQVGQPQHF
>TRBV11-1|TRBJ2-3|15
CASSSLVGATDTQYF
>TRBV2|TRBJ2-7|15
CASSVGAGGDHEQYF
>TRBV6-5|TRBJ2-7|14
CASRLGQGAGEQYF
>TRBV5-1|TRBJ1-4|17
CASSPARGQGGNEKLFF
>TRBV5-4|TRBJ1-1|15
CASSPGPSENTEAFF
>TRBV5-1|TRBJ1-5|15
CASSPNTAGGEPQHF
>TRBV5-1|TRBJ2-7|13
CASSQTETYEQYF
>TRBV15|TRBJ1-2|13
CATSSGVSYGYTF